Sequencing of this TCR beta chain was carried out in a study of long-term antiretroviral therapy in people with HIV. Points from the study as a whole: HIV repertoires spanned narrower CDR3 length ranges than controls. The clones with expansion before ART were dominant in the repertoire at all time points.

Among participants with HIV, every one received treatment in the United States. Version v3.0 of the immunoSEQ assay was performed at survey level. Sequencing was intended to reach about 40,000-50,000 T-cell genomes per sample. Data came from immunoSEQ multiplex PCR; TCRdb stores just in-frame clones and leaves some out. The sample contains approximately 24,000 clones, more than 75% of which appear only once. Trimming stripped 5 bases from V and 12 bases from J, with 17 bases between. This CDR3 has 13 amino acids. CDR1 and CDR2 (germline): LNHDA, SQIVND (reference sequence). Worth noting for this clone: What it recognizes is unknown.

Sequenced here: unsorted PBMCs, sampled 4.4 years after starting antiretroviral therapy. This chain connects TRBV19 to TRBJ2-1; tentatively, D is TRBD1 (6 bases). This clonotype was sampled from a man aged 25-45 years with HIV. CDR3 sequence (DNA): TGTGCCAGTAGTCTATCCCCCAGGGGTGGGCAGTTCTTC. Translation gives CASSLSPRGGQFF.